A single sample is the source of the 11 T cell receptor beta chains below, sequenced in a study of CD8 T cells in Susac syndrome (dated by TCRdb to the late 2010s). Preparation of the library involved the immunoSEQ multiplex PCR assay. RNA was extracted using the RNeasy kit, and roughly 0.5 to 1 microgram was reverse transcribed with random hexamers. The public reads were quality trimmed at Q25 with fastp and then assembled into clones with MiXCR by TCRdb, keeping productive beta chains. Duplicate CDR3 protein sequences are folded into a single record with the most common DNA and genes. The sample yields some 450,000 distinct CDR3 sequences; more than 80% were counted once. The ten largest clones capture around 0.12% of the sample. The sequencing input was CD8+ T cells from PBMCs. The receptor set was obtained from a human donor with multiple sclerosis.

The V gene is TRBV4-1, the J gene TRBJ1-1, with D tentatively TRBD1 (6 bases). V gave up 1 base and J gave up 5 bases, with 8 bases separating them. From germline, CDR1 is MGHRA and CDR2 YSYEKL. The CDR3 has 13 amino acids. The CDR3 loop is CASSQVQGTEAFF. The CDR3 DNA sequence: TGCGCCAGCAGCCAAGTACAGGGTACTGAAGCTTTCTTT.

The chain links TRBV3-1 to TRBJ2-5; D is perhaps TRBD2 (5 bases). V was pared by 7 bases and J by 3 bases, with 21 bases between. This CDR3 has 16 amino acids. CDR1 is LGHDT, CDR2 YNNKEL, per germline (reference sequence). DNA for the CDR3: TGTGCCAGCACCCCCGCGGGCACCCCTGGGGAAGAGACCCAGTACTTC. Encoded protein: CASTPAGTPGEETQYF.

The V and J genes are TRBV6-5 and TRBJ1-1; D call uncertain. CDR1 and CDR2 from the germline V gene are MNHEY and SVGAGI. V lost 0 bases, J lost 6 bases, and 8 bases lay in between. The CDR3 runs 13 residues. CDR3 DNA sequence: TGTGCCAGCAGTTACTCGGTGGAGGCTGAAGCTTTCTTT. This encodes CASSYSVEAEAFF.

This clonotype was detected only once. The chain links TRBV7-9 to TRBJ2-1; 9 nucleotides agree with TRBD2. Germline loops: CDR1 SEHNR, CDR2 FQNEAQ (reference sequence). The V and J ends lost 7 bases and 3 bases, in that order; junction bases with no gene match: 7. The CDR3 consists of 15 residues. The CDR3 region has the DNA TGTGCCAGCATCCCTGCGACTAGCGGCTACAATGAGCAGTTCTTC. The encoded protein is CASIPATSGYNEQFF.

CDR3 amino acids: CASSEPNRGREETQYF. CDR3 nucleotides: TGTGCCAGCAGCGAACCAAACAGGGGGCGGGAAGAGACCCAGTACTTC. The V call is TRBV6-1, the J call TRBJ2-5; 9 bases align to TRBD1. Germline CDR1 MNHNS, CDR2 SASEGT. The CDR3 is 16 amino acids. V was pared by 6 bases and J by 3 bases, with 11 bases of the junction left unmatched.

This clonotype was seen only once. The V call is TRBV27, the J call TRBJ2-2; a weak D match, TRBD2 (6 bases). From germline, CDR1 is MNHEY and CDR2 SMNVEV (reference sequence). This CDR3 comprises 14 residues. V was trimmed by 4 bases and J by 8 bases, leaving 14 bases between them. This CDR3 is CASSSWTKGGELFF. The CDR3 nucleotides read TGTGCCAGCAGTTCGTGGACTAAGGGTGGGGAGCTGTTTTTT.

The chain links TRBV5-1 to TRBJ2-1, with no clear D. The CDR3 length is 14 residues. V lost 7 bases and J lost 5, with 16 bases in between. CDR1 SGHRS and CDR2 YFSETQ come from the germline V gene. The CDR3 protein is CASSPTTEDNEQFF. CDR3 DNA: TGCGCCAGCTCCCCAACAACAGAAGACAATGAGCAGTTCTTC.

This clonotype is a singleton in its sample. The gene calls are TRBV20-1 and TRBJ1-2, with 10 bases lining up with TRBD1. The CDR3 totals 15 residues. Germline-derived CDR1 and CDR2 are DFQATT and SNEGSKA (reference sequence). J gave up 5 bases and V 5 bases, and 11 bases lay outside the gene matches. The CDR3, as DNA: TGCAGTGCTGGCGACAGGGGGCGAGGGGTATATGGCTACACCTTC. Its translation: CSAGDRGRGVYGYTF.

In its sample, this clonotype was seen once. This sequence joins TRBV27 and TRBJ2-1; a possible D gene is TRBD1 (6 bases). CDR1 is MNHEY and CDR2 is SMNVEV in the germline V gene (reference sequence). The CDR3 has 11 residues. V lost 5 bases to trimming and J lost 11 bases, with 10 bases between them. CDR3 protein: CASSTGTKQFF. The DNA for the CDR3 is TGTGCCAGCAGTACCGGGACAAAGCAGTTCTTC.

The gene calls are TRBV12-3 or TRBV12-4 and TRBJ2-2; the D is unclear. This CDR3 spans 11 amino acids. Trimming pared 10 bases from V and 3 bases from J, leaving 6 bases between. CDR3 residues: CAIRDTGELFF. The CDR3 DNA follows: TGTGCCATAAGGGACACCGGGGAGCTGTTTTTT.

The chain links TRBV28 to TRBJ2-7; D call uncertain. The CDR3 runs 12 residues. The ends were cut back, 6 bases at V and 5 bases at J, with 11 bases in the middle. Germline CDR1 and CDR2: MDHEN and SYDVKM. The CDR3 reads CASRDGWNEQYF. The CDR3 coding sequence is TGTGCCAGCAGGGACGGCTGGAACGAGCAGTACTTC.